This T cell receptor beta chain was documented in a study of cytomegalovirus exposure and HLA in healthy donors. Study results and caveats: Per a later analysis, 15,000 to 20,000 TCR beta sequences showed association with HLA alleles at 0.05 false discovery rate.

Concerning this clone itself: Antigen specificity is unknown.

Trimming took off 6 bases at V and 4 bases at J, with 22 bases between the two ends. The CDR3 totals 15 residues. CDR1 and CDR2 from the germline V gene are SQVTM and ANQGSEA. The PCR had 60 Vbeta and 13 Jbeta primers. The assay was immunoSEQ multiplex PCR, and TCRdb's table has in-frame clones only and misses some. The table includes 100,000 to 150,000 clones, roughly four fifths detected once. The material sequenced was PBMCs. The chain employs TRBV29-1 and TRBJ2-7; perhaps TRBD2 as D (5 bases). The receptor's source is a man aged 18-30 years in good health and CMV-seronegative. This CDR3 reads CSVQVDSTSDYEQYF. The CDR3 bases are TGCAGCGTCCAGGTGGACTCAACCTCCGATTACGAGCAGTACTTC.